What follows describes a single TCR beta chain. This entry is derived from a study of T cell repertoires in ileal Crohn's disease. Study-wide background: About half of patients got postoperative therapy: about ten thiopurines, around 20 anti-TNF. From the surgical specimen's inflamed ileum, biopsies were taken as M0.

The CDR3 extends over 17 amino acids. Trimming cost V 4 bases and J 3 bases; bases outside gene matches: 7. Germline V CDR1 and CDR2: SGHRS, YFSETQ. TCRdb's table, derived via immunoSEQ multiplex PCR, lists solely in-frame clones and lacks some. The table records about 5,400 clones, roughly 80% of them present only once. This sample's time point: inflamed ileum from the surgical specimen. The sample was ileal tissue. The receptor was isolated from an adult with Crohn's disease. The chain joins TRBV5-1 to TRBJ2-3, with 14 bases lining up with TRBD2. The CDR3 spells CASSHGLAGGSTDTQYF. The CDR3, as DNA: TGCGCCAGCAGCCACGGACTAGCGGGGGGAAGTACAGATACGCAGTATTTT. Complete variable domain (other parts from reference TRBV5-1 and TRBJ2-3): KAGVTQTPRYLIKTRGQQVTLSCSPISGHRSVSWYQQTPGQGLQFLFEYFSETQRNKGNFPGRFSGRQFSNSRSEMNVSTLELGDSALYLCASSHGLAGGSTDTQYFGPGTRLTVL.